This T cell receptor (beta chain) derives from a study of response to subunit inactivated influenza vaccine. Points from the study as a whole: It was suggested by the authors that few new T cells are recruited by each seasonal influenza vaccination.

Of note for this clonotype: Antigen: not known.

The CDR3 spans 16 residues. The germline V gene encodes CDR1 SGHRS and CDR2 YFSETQ. V lost 0 bases and J lost 2; bases outside the gene matches: 4. TCRdb reprocessed the RT-PCR reads via MiXCR and lists one record per CDR3 protein. The sample shows around 760,000 distinct CDR3 sequences, 14% of them seen only once. The receptor was isolated from a man between 45 and 60 years old who received an inactivated influenza vaccine. The chain uses TRBV5-1 and TRBJ2-1; 8 nucleotides line up with TRBD1. The material was PBMCs from blood, obtained 14 to 15 days before vaccination. The CDR3 DNA follows: TGCGCCAGCAGCTTGGGGTCGGGACAGGCCTACAATGAGCAGTTCTTC. Protein product: CASSLGSGQAYNEQFF.